The 6 T cell receptor beta chains below come from one sample, sequenced in a study of blood T cell repertoires in COVID-19. Measured with immunoSEQ multiplex PCR; TCRdb has only the in-frame clones, and not every one. The profile covers 250,000 to 350,000 clones, with 89% appearing a single time and 12% taken by the ten largest. The source material was peripheral blood. These receptors were obtained from a woman aged 55-70 years with acute or convalescent COVID-19.

This chain connects TRBV6-2 or TRBV6-3 to TRBJ1-1, with a possible D match to TRBD1 (5 bases). Germline values: CDR1 MNHEY, CDR2 SVGEGT. V lost 2 bases, J lost 4 bases, and 11 bases lay in between. The CDR3 covers 14 residues. The CDR3 protein is CASSYTRGTTEAFF. In DNA, the CDR3 is TGTGCCAGCAGTTACACCCGGGGGACCACTGAAGCTTTCTTT.

The chain uses TRBV7-8 and TRBJ2-7; 8 bases match TRBD1. The CDR3 is 14 amino acids. Trimming at V came to 2 bases and at J to 5 bases, leaving 5 bases not matched to a gene. Germline loops: CDR1 SGHVS, CDR2 FQNEAQ. The CDR3 coding sequence is TGTGCCAGCAGCTTACTGACAGGGGTCAACGAGCAGTACTTC. Translated: CASSLLTGVNEQYF.

The chain recombines TRBV6-6 with TRBJ2-6; TRBD1 agrees at 7 bases. The CDR3 spans 15 residues. CDR1 is MNHNY and CDR2 is SVGAGI in the germline V gene (reference sequence). V lost 6 bases, J lost 4 bases, and 6 bases stayed unmatched. CDR3 DNA sequence: TGTGCCAGCAGCCTAGGGGGCACCGGGGCCAACGTCCTGACTTTC. Translated: CASSLGGTGANVLTF.

This sequence joins TRBV7-9 and TRBJ2-1; no clear D gene. V was cut by 1 base and J by 2 bases, with 9 bases left in between. The V gene's germline CDR1 is SEHNR and CDR2 FQNEAQ (reference sequence). The CDR3 totals 15 residues. CDR3: CASSLVSFPYNEQFF. CDR3 in DNA: TGTGCCAGCAGCTTAGTCTCCTTCCCCTACAATGAGCAGTTCTTC.

This clone was counted only a few times. CDR3 coding DNA: TGTGCCAGCAGCCAAGACGGGTTGGGTTATCGTTCACCCCTCCACTTT. It encodes CASSQDGLGYRSPLHF. The chain employs TRBV14 and TRBJ1-6; unclear D gene. Trimming removed 0 bases from V and 9 bases from J, with 15 bases in between. This CDR3 contains 16 residues. Germline values: CDR1 SGHDN, CDR2 FVKESK.

The chain combines TRBV30 with TRBJ1-5, with a tentative D call TRBD1 (6 bases). Germline CDR1 and CDR2: GTSNPN and SVGIG (reference sequence). The length of the CDR3 is 14 residues. V was cut by 1 base and J by 7 bases, with 14 bases left in between. The CDR3 nucleotides are TGTGCCTGGAGTGAGGAAAGGGGGAACCAGCCCCAGCATTTT. Translation gives CAWSEERGNQPQHF.